The sequence of this TCR beta chain was determined in a study of human T cells and chemical hapten exposure. The V segment lost 5 bases and the J segment 0 bases; nucleotides outside the gene matches: 7. Germline V CDR1 and CDR2: SGHTA, FQGNSA. The CDR3 is 16 residues long. Time point denoted: patch test 3, about 24 weeks after DPC sensitization. Treatment defined: therapeutic diphenylcyclopropenone sensitization with weekly scalp DPC. TCRdb ran MiXCR on the RACE reads and lists one entry per CDR3 protein. The sample yields around 200,000 distinct CDR3 sequences, under 25% seen once. There are many counts of this clonotype.

The receptor was isolated from a woman aged 40 to 55 with alopecia areata. Some clones in this sample may be carry-over from other donors' samples. V usage is TRBV7-2 and J usage is TRBJ2-3; TRBD2 aligns across 8 bases. The sequencing here drew on whole blood, taken in connection with sensitization to the hapten diphenylcyclopropenone (DPC). The CDR3 here is CASSRTSGASTDTQYF. As DNA, the CDR3 is TGTGCCAGCAGCCGAACTAGCGGAGCTAGCACAGATACGCAGTATTTT.